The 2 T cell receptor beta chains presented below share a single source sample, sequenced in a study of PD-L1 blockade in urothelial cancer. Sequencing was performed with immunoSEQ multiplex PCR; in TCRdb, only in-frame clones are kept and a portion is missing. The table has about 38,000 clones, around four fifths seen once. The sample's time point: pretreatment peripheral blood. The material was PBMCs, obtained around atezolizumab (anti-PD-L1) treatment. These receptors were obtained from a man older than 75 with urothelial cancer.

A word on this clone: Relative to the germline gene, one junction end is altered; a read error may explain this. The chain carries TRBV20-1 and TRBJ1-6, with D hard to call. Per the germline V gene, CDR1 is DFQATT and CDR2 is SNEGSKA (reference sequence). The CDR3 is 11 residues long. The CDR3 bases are TGCAGTGCTAGAGTGGAGGCTTTTCGTGTCTTT. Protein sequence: CSARVEAFRVF.

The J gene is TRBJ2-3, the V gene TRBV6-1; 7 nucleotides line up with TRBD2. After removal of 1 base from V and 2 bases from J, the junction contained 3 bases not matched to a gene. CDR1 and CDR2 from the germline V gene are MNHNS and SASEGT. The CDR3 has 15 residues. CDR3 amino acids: CASSEGAGDTDTQYF. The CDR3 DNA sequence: TGTGCCAGCAGTGAAGGGGCGGGAGACACAGATACGCAGTATTTT.